The 8 T cell receptor beta chains below were found in one sample sequenced in a study of T cells in localized non-small cell lung cancer. Only in-frame clones appear in the TCRdb table, and some are missing; sequencing was by immunoSEQ multiplex PCR. Among 2,500 to 3,000 clones, approximately 20% were seen once, and the ten largest hold about 25%. The specimen was lung tumor tissue, collected before any cancer treatment. The receptors stem from a male donor aged 60 or over with stage II squamous cell lung carcinoma.

In DNA form, the CDR3 reads TGTGCCAGCAGCGTAGAACAGGGGAGAACAGATACGCAGTATTTT. It translates to CASSVEQGRTDTQYF. The chain employs TRBV9 and TRBJ2-3, with 7 positions matching TRBD1. The CDR3 covers 15 residues. Trimming took 0 bases from V and 3 from J; bases not matched to a gene: 4. Germline CDR1 and CDR2: SGDLS and YYNGEE.

Relative to its sample, this clone is large. The CDR3 is CASSHQGVGNEQYF. CDR3 bases: TGCGCCAGCAGCCACCAGGGAGTAGGCAACGAGCAGTACTTC. The chain has TRBV4-1 and TRBJ2-7; D possibly matches TRBD1 or TRBD2 (5 bases each). Trimming stripped 3 bases from V and 5 bases from J, with 14 bases between. The CDR3 sequence is 14 residues long. The germline V gene encodes CDR1 MGHRA and CDR2 YSYEKL.

This clone has only a few counts. The rearrangement links TRBV11-3 to TRBJ1-1; D unresolved. This CDR3 spans 14 amino acids. Germline V gene data show CDR1 as SGHNT and CDR2 as YENEEA. The ends were cut back, 5 bases at V and 4 bases at J, with 14 bases in the middle. The chain's CDR3 is CASSPGETGTEAFF. The CDR3 DNA reads TGTGCCAGCAGCCCCGGGGAGACGGGCACTGAAGCTTTCTTT.

The V and J genes are TRBV5-1 and TRBJ1-3; no clear D. The CDR3 has 16 residues. CDR1 and CDR2 (germline): SGHRS, YFSETQ. Trimming shortened V by 0 bases and J by 0 bases, and 10 bases separated the two germline ends. Here the CDR3 DNA reads TGCGCCAGCAGCTTGGAAGCGGGAGCCTCTGGAAACACCATATATTTT. Protein: CASSLEAGASGNTIYF.

CDR3 loop: CASSLAGANYGYTF. The CDR3 bases are TGTGCCAGCAGCTTGGCGGGAGCTAACTATGGCTACACCTTC. This rearrangement joins TRBV11-3 to TRBJ1-2; D uncertain. The CDR3 is 14 residues long. With 3 bases removed from V and 0 bases from J, the gap between germline ends came to 8 bases. Germline V gene lookup returns CDR1 SGHNT and CDR2 YENEEA.

The chain uses TRBV18 and TRBJ2-5, with D uncertain. The CDR3 extends over 13 amino acids. The V gene's germline CDR1 is KGHSH and CDR2 LQKENI. Trimming removed 2 bases from V and 4 bases from J, with 8 bases in between. The CDR3 sequence: CASSPGMGETQYF. CDR3 DNA: TGTGCCAGCTCACCAGGGATGGGAGAGACCCAGTACTTC.

The chain carries TRBV29-1 and TRBJ2-1, with 7 bases fitting TRBD1. This CDR3 is built from 14 residues. V lost 3 bases to trimming and J lost 7 bases; unmatched junction nucleotides: 9. Germline CDR1 reads SQVTM; CDR2 reads ANQGSEA. Written as DNA, the CDR3 is TGCAGCGTTGATGAGGGGGCGCAGGGAAATGAGCAGTTCTTC. Its translation is CSVDEGAQGNEQFF.

This clone was counted a few times. V gene TRBV11-3 combines with J gene TRBJ2-3, with 9 bases aligning to TRBD1. Per germline, CDR1 SGHNT and CDR2 YENEEA. V dropped 8 bases and J dropped 6; count of bases not matched to a gene: 15. The CDR3 contains 16 residues. The CDR3 protein is CASGGQGGSPLDTQYF. DNA of the CDR3: TGTGCCAGCGGGGGACAGGGCGGCTCACCCCTGGATACGCAGTATTTT.